One sample yielded the 3 T cell receptor beta chains listed below, sequenced in a study of blood T cell repertoires in COVID-19. Clones were read by immunoSEQ multiplex PCR, and TCRdb kept only the in-frame ones, dropping some. The data show 85,000 to 130,000 clones, with around nine tenths seen just once and 5.7% held by the top ten. The sequenced material came from peripheral blood. These receptors all stem from a man in his sixties or seventies with acute or convalescent COVID-19.

The V gene is TRBV4-3, the J gene TRBJ2-7; possible D gene TRBD1, 5 bases. The CDR3 is 13 amino acids. V gave up 2 bases and J gave up 3 bases, with 8 bases separating them. Germline V gene data show CDR1 as LGHNA and CDR2 as YSLEER. CDR3 in amino acids: CASSQTRDYEQYF. The CDR3 DNA is TGCGCCAGCAGCCAAACCAGGGACTACGAGCAGTACTTC.

This chain links TRBV27 with TRBJ2-7; TRBD1 is a possible D gene (5 bases). Per the germline V gene, CDR1 is MNHEY and CDR2 is SMNVEV (reference sequence). The CDR3 has 15 residues. Between the trimmed V and J ends, which lost 6 bases and 4 bases, there was a span of 19 bases. CDR3 in DNA: TGTGCCAGCAGGTCTGGCAGGGTAAAATCTTACGAGCAGTACTTC. This gives the protein CASRSGRVKSYEQYF.

The V and J genes are TRBV7-3 and TRBJ1-4, with TRBD1 matching over 8 bases. The CDR3 sequence is 16 residues long. V gave up 4 bases and J gave up 3 bases; unmatched junction bases: 7. The V gene's germline CDR1 is SGHTA and CDR2 FQGTGA. The CDR3 region has the DNA TGTGCCAGCAGCTCTTACAGGGGGAGGGCTAATGAAAAACTGTTTTTT. It yields the protein CASSSYRGRANEKLFF.